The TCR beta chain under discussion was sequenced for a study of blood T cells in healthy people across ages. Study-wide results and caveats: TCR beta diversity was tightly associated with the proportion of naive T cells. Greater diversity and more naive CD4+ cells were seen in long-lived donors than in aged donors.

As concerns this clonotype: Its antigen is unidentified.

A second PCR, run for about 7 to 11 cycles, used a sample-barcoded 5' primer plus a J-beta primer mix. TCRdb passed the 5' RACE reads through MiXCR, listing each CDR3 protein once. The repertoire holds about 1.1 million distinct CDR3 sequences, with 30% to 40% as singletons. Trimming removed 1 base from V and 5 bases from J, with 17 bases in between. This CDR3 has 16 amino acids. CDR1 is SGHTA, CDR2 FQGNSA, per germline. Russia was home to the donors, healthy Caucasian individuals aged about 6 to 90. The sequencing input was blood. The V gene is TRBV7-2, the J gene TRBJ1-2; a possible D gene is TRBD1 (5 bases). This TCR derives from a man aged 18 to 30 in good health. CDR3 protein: CASSLDQGPPGYGYTF. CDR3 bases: TGTGCCAGCAGCTTAGATCAGGGACCTCCCGGTTATGGCTACACCTTC.